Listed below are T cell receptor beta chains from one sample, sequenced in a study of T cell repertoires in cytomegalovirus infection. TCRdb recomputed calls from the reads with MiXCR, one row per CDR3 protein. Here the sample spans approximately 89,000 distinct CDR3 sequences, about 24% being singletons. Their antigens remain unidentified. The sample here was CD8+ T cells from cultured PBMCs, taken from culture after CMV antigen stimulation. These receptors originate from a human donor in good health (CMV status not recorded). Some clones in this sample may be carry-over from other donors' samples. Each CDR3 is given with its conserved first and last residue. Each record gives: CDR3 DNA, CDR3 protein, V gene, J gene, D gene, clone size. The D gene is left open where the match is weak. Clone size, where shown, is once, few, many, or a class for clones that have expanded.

cdr3_nt: TGTGCCAGCAGCTTAGGACAGAGCTTCTCGAACGAGCAGTACTTC; cdr3_aa: CASSLGQSFSNEQYF; v_call: TRBV7-2; j_call: TRBJ2-7; d_call: NA; clone_size: many
cdr3_nt: TGTGCCAGCTCACAGCGGGCAAAAGACAGTGAGCAGTTCTTC; cdr3_aa: CASSQRAKDSEQFF; v_call: TRBV18; j_call: TRBJ2-1; d_call: NA; clone_size: NA
cdr3_nt: TGTGCCAGCAGTTACGGTCTAGCGGGAGACTACGAGCAGTACTTC; cdr3_aa: CASSYGLAGDYEQYF; v_call: TRBV6-5; j_call: TRBJ2-7; d_call: TRBD2; clone_size: NA
cdr3_nt: TGCGCCAGCAGCCAGGGGATTGCTGAAGCTTTCTTT; cdr3_aa: CASSQGIAEAFF; v_call: TRBV4-1; j_call: TRBJ1-1; d_call: NA; clone_size: few
cdr3_nt: TGTGCCAGCAGCTTCCCATCTTCGATGGGGAGCCAAGAGACCCAGTACTTC; cdr3_aa: CASSFPSSMGSQETQYF; v_call: TRBV7-9; j_call: TRBJ2-5; d_call: NA; clone_size: many
cdr3_nt: TGTGCCAGCCGCCCCATATCTAGCGGCCCCCCCAATGAGCAGTTCTTC; cdr3_aa: CASRPISSGPPNEQFF; v_call: TRBV11-2; j_call: TRBJ2-1; d_call: TRBD2; clone_size: NA
cdr3_nt: TGTGCCAGCGGGCGGGGGACGTCCTACGAGCAGTACTTC; cdr3_aa: CASGRGTSYEQYF; v_call: TRBV3-1; j_call: TRBJ2-7; d_call: TRBD2; clone_size: NA
cdr3_nt: TGCAGTGCTAGTCAGGTGGGGCGGGGAGAGACCCAGTACTTC; cdr3_aa: CSASQVGRGETQYF; v_call: TRBV20-1; j_call: TRBJ2-5; d_call: NA; clone_size: NA
cdr3_nt: TGCGCCAGCAGCCAGGAGGGTGATCAGCCCCAGCATTTT; cdr3_aa: CASSQEGDQPQHF; v_call: TRBV5-1; j_call: TRBJ1-5; d_call: NA; clone_size: many
cdr3_nt: TGTGCCAGCAGTCACAACGTGGACAGGGGAGGGCAAGAGACCCAGTACTTC; cdr3_aa: CASSHNVDRGGQETQYF; v_call: TRBV6-2/TRBV6-3; j_call: TRBJ2-5; d_call: TRBD1; clone_size: many
cdr3_nt: TGTGCCAGCAGCGTAGCGGAGACTACCTACAATGAGCAGTTCTTC; cdr3_aa: CASSVAETTYNEQFF; v_call: TRBV9; j_call: TRBJ2-1; d_call: NA; clone_size: NA
cdr3_nt: TGCGCCAGCAGCCAAGAATGGGGGAGTGGGTACGAGCAGTACTTC; cdr3_aa: CASSQEWGSGYEQYF; v_call: TRBV4-3; j_call: TRBJ2-7; d_call: NA; clone_size: few
cdr3_nt: TGTGCCAGCAGCTTAAGAGGGGAGATTAACTATGGCTACACCTTC; cdr3_aa: CASSLRGEINYGYTF; v_call: TRBV7-9; j_call: TRBJ1-2; d_call: NA; clone_size: few
cdr3_nt: TGTGCCAGCAGTTTAGGCAATCAGCCCCAGCATTTT; cdr3_aa: CASSLGNQPQHF; v_call: TRBV12-3/TRBV12-4; j_call: TRBJ1-5; d_call: NA; clone_size: many
cdr3_nt: TGCGCCAGCAGCCAAGACCCGACAGGGATTGACGGCTACACCTTC; cdr3_aa: CASSQDPTGIDGYTF; v_call: TRBV4-3; j_call: TRBJ1-2; d_call: TRBD1; clone_size: NA
cdr3_nt: TGCAGTGCTAGATTAGCGGACAGGAACACTGAAGCTTTCTTT; cdr3_aa: CSARLADRNTEAFF; v_call: TRBV20-1; j_call: TRBJ1-1; d_call: NA; clone_size: NA
cdr3_nt: TGTGCCACCTTGGACGTTCATGGCACAGATACGCAGTATTTT; cdr3_aa: CATLDVHGTDTQYF; v_call: TRBV19; j_call: TRBJ2-3; d_call: NA; clone_size: many
cdr3_nt: TGTGCCAGCAGTTACGGTGGCGGGGGAAGCACAGATACGCAGTATTTT; cdr3_aa: CASSYGGGGSTDTQYF; v_call: TRBV6-1; j_call: TRBJ2-3; d_call: TRBD2; clone_size: few
cdr3_nt: TGTGCCAGCAGTCGACCAAAGCGGGGTGAAAACACTGAAGCTTTCTTT; cdr3_aa: CASSRPKRGENTEAFF; v_call: TRBV6-5; j_call: TRBJ1-1; d_call: NA; clone_size: NA
cdr3_nt: TGTGCCAGCAGCCAAGGTGCAGCAGGCTCACAAGAGACCCAGTACTTC; cdr3_aa: CASSQGAAGSQETQYF; v_call: TRBV9; j_call: TRBJ2-5; d_call: NA; clone_size: NA
cdr3_nt: TGCAGGGACGGGGGGCCAGGGGATACGCAGTATTTT; cdr3_aa: CRDGGPGDTQYF; v_call: TRBV29-1; j_call: TRBJ2-3; d_call: NA; clone_size: few
cdr3_nt: TGCAGTGCTAGAGATTCGGAGGCCGTAAGCTCCTACGAGCAGTACTTC; cdr3_aa: CSARDSEAVSSYEQYF; v_call: TRBV20-1; j_call: TRBJ2-7; d_call: NA; clone_size: many
cdr3_nt: TGTGCCAGCAGCTTCCTTAGAGATTACGAGCAGTACTTC; cdr3_aa: CASSFLRDYEQYF; v_call: TRBV11-2; j_call: TRBJ2-7; d_call: NA; clone_size: NA
cdr3_nt: TGTGCCAGCAGCTTAGCAGGGGGCGAGGGCTACACCTTC; cdr3_aa: CASSLAGGEGYTF; v_call: TRBV7-2; j_call: TRBJ1-2; d_call: TRBD1; clone_size: many
cdr3_nt: TGTGCCAGCATCTTCGGGACTAGCGGGAGGACAGATACGCAGTATTTT; cdr3_aa: CASIFGTSGRTDTQYF; v_call: TRBV5-3; j_call: TRBJ2-3; d_call: TRBD2; clone_size: NA
cdr3_nt: TGTGCCAGCAGCTCACAGGGGGGGGGTAATCAGCCCCAGCATTTT; cdr3_aa: CASSSQGGGNQPQHF; v_call: TRBV2; j_call: TRBJ1-5; d_call: TRBD1; clone_size: NA
cdr3_nt: TGTGCCTGGGGGACCGCTAGCTACGAGCAGTACTTC; cdr3_aa: CAWGTASYEQYF; v_call: TRBV30; j_call: TRBJ2-7; d_call: NA; clone_size: NA
cdr3_nt: TGTGCCAGCAGCTTAGCGGGATATAGCAATCAGCCCCAGCATTTT; cdr3_aa: CASSLAGYSNQPQHF; v_call: TRBV7-2; j_call: TRBJ1-5; d_call: NA; clone_size: NA
cdr3_nt: TGTGCCAGCAGTCCGGACAGGGCACGGACCCAGTACTTC; cdr3_aa: CASSPDRARTQYF; v_call: TRBV6-6; j_call: TRBJ2-5; d_call: TRBD1; clone_size: few
cdr3_nt: TGTGCCACCAGTGATTGGGAAAATGAAAAACTGTTTTTT; cdr3_aa: CATSDWENEKLFF; v_call: TRBV24-1; j_call: TRBJ1-4; d_call: NA; clone_size: NA
cdr3_nt: TGTGCCAGCAGCTTGTCCACCGGGACAGGGGCATACAATGAGCAGTTCTTC; cdr3_aa: CASSLSTGTGAYNEQFF; v_call: TRBV5-6; j_call: TRBJ2-1; d_call: TRBD1; clone_size: many
cdr3_nt: TGTGCCAGCAGCCCCGGGACGGTAAACACCGGGGAGCTGTTTTTT; cdr3_aa: CASSPGTVNTGELFF; v_call: TRBV5-5; j_call: TRBJ2-2; d_call: NA; clone_size: few
cdr3_nt: TGTGCCAGCAGCTTAGGGTGGGCGGGCGATCAGCCCCAGCATTTT; cdr3_aa: CASSLGWAGDQPQHF; v_call: TRBV7-9; j_call: TRBJ1-5; d_call: NA; clone_size: NA
cdr3_nt: TGTGCCAGCAGCTTTCGGGGACTCCCGACCGATGAGCAGTTCTTC; cdr3_aa: CASSFRGLPTDEQFF; v_call: TRBV5-4; j_call: TRBJ2-1; d_call: NA; clone_size: few
cdr3_nt: TGTGCCAGCAGCTTGAGGACAGGGAGCACTGAAGCTTTCTTT; cdr3_aa: CASSLRTGSTEAFF; v_call: TRBV5-4; j_call: TRBJ1-1; d_call: TRBD1; clone_size: NA
cdr3_nt: TGTGCCAGTAGTCTCGTCGGGACACCAAGCTCCTACGAGCAGTACTTC; cdr3_aa: CASSLVGTPSSYEQYF; v_call: TRBV19; j_call: TRBJ2-7; d_call: NA; clone_size: NA
cdr3_nt: TGTGCCAGTACGAGGACAGCTGGTCCAGGGGAAAAACTGTTTTTT; cdr3_aa: CASTRTAGPGEKLFF; v_call: TRBV19; j_call: TRBJ1-4; d_call: NA; clone_size: few
cdr3_nt: TGTGCCACCAGCAGAACCATCGGCGGGGGGATGGTACAGGATACGCAGTATTTT; cdr3_aa: CATSRTIGGGMVQDTQYF; v_call: TRBV15; j_call: TRBJ2-3; d_call: TRBD2; clone_size: many
cdr3_nt: TGTGCCAGCAGTATACTACAGGGGACGGTCTCCTACAATGAGCAGTTCTTC; cdr3_aa: CASSILQGTVSYNEQFF; v_call: TRBV27; j_call: TRBJ2-1; d_call: TRBD1; clone_size: few
cdr3_nt: TGTGCCAGCAGAGGACAGGGGTTCCCCGGGGAGCTGTTTTTT; cdr3_aa: CASRGQGFPGELFF; v_call: TRBV27; j_call: TRBJ2-2; d_call: TRBD1; clone_size: few